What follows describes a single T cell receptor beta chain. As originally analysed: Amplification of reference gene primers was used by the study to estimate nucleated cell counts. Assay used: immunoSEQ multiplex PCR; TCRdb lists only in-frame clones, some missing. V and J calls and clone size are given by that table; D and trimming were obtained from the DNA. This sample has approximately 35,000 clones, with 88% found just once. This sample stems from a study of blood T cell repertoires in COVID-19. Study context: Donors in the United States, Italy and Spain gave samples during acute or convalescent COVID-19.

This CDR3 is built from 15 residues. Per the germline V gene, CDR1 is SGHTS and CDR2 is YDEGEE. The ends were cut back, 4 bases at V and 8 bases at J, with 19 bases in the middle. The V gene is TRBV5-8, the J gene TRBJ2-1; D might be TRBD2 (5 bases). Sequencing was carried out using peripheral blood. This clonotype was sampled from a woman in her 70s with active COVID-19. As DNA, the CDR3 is TGTGCCAGCAGCCCGAGCCTGACCCAAGCGGATGAGCAGTTCTTC. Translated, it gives CASSPSLTQADEQFF.